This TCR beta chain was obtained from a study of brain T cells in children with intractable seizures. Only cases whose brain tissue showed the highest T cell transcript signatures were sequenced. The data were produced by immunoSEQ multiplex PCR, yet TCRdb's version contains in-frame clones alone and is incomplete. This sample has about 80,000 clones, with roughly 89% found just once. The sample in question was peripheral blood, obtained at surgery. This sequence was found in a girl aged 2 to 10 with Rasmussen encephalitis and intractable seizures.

The CDR3 is CASSQDPNFYYEQYF. The CDR3 bases are TGCGCCAGCAGCCAAGATCCGAATTTCTACTACGAGCAGTACTTC. The chain joins TRBV4-1 to TRBJ2-7; D is ambiguous. The CDR3 covers 15 residues. V lost 0 bases and J 3 bases, leaving 12 bases between the germline ends. Germline loops: CDR1 MGHRA, CDR2 YSYEKL.